The sequence of this TCR beta chain was determined in a study of spatial heterogeneity in lung cancer. MiXCR, applied by TCRdb to the 5' RACE reads, yields one record per CDR3 protein. Of thousands of distinct CDR3 sequences in the sample, over 12% were seen once. V was trimmed by 1 base and J by 6 bases, leaving 6 bases between them. Germline CDR1 SEHNR, CDR2 FQNEAQ (reference sequence). The CDR3 is made up of 12 amino acids. As for time point: sample taken at primary tumor resection. The TCR sequence derives from a male donor with early-stage non-small cell lung cancer. The chain has TRBV7-9 and TRBJ1-2, with D unresolved. The starting material was normal lung tissue next to the tumor, obtained at surgery. Here the CDR3 reads CASSLEDDGYTF. DNA for the CDR3: TGTGCCAGCAGCTTAGAGGACGATGGCTACACCTTC.